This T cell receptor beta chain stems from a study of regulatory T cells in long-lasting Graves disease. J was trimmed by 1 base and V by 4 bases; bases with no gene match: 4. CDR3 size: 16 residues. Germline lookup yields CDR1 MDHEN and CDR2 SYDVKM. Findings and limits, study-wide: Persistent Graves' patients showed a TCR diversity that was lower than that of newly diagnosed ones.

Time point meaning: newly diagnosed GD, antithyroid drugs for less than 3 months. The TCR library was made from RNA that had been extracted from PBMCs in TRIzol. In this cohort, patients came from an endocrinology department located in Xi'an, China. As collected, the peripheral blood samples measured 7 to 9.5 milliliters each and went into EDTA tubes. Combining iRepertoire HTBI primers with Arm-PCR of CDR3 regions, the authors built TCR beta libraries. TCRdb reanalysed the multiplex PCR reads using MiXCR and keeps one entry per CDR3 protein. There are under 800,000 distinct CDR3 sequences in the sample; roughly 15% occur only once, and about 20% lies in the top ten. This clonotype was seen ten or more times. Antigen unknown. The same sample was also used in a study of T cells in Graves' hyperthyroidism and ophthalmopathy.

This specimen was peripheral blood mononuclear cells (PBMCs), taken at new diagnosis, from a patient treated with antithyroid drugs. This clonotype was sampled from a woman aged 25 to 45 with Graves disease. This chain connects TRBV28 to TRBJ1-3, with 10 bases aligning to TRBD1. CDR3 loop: CASSSWGQGSGNTIYF. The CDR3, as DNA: TGTGCCAGCAGTTCGTGGGGACAGGGGTCTGGAAACACCATATATTTT.